This T cell receptor beta chain was identified during a study of T cell repertoires in cytomegalovirus infection (dated by TCRdb to about 2019). For the study in its entirety: Because public TCR beta signatures pointed to carriage of CMV infection together with the matching HLA type, the HLA type of each donor mattered for the analysis. General study outcomes and caveats: The ex vivo response was dominated by HLA-C-restricted CMV-specific TCR beta clonotypes, and the single most frequent clonotype in two of eight donors was supplied by these HLA-C-restricted clonotypes. Cumulative frequency of public TCR beta family members discriminated carriers of CMV infection plus the relevant HLA type in this cohort and an independent 352-donor cohort.

Data came from an Illumina HiSeq 1500. TCRdb trimmed the raw reads at Q25, called clones with MiXCR and kept productive beta chains. Entries that share a CDR3 protein sequence are merged under the most common genes and DNA. For this sample there are around 230,000 distinct CDR3 sequences; about 7% appear just once. The ten largest clonotypes hold more than 5.5% of the sample. V is cut by 2 bases and J by 0 bases, and the space between the germline ends is 14 bases. CDR3 length: 16 amino acids, cysteine to phenylalanine. This entry keeps only the CDR3 DNA: 48 bases, framed from base 1. Taken from the germline V gene, the CDR1 and CDR2 loops are SGHTA and FQGNSA. This clonotype has a count of ten or more. What antigen it recognizes has not been identified. Nothing much larger sits one base from this clone, and base qualities are not available.

The sequence came from a human donor in good health (CMV status not recorded). Some clones in this sample may be carry-over from other donors' samples. Specimen: PBMCs. The V and J segments used are TRBV7-2 and TRBJ2-7, with the D gene not confidently named. CDR3 protein: CASSLREPASSYEQYF. Read as DNA, the sequence is TGTGCCAGCAGCTTAAGAGAACCGGCCTCCTCCTACGAGCAGTACTTC.